The next 5 T cell receptor beta chains were all read from a single sample in a study of blood T cell repertoires in COVID-19. Only in-frame clones appear in the TCRdb table, and some are missing; sequencing was by immunoSEQ multiplex PCR. Of approximately 300,000 clones in the sample, around 90% are singletons; the top ten hold 2.2%. Sequencing was performed on peripheral blood. All receptors derive from a woman between 50 and 59 years old who had recovered from COVID-19.

Regarding this clone: Sequence at one end of the junction differs from germline and may be a read error. The chain combines TRBV7-7 with TRBJ2-3, with D possibly TRBD2 on 6 matching bases. The CDR3 spans 14 residues. Per the germline V gene, CDR1 is SSHAT and CDR2 is FNYEAQ (reference sequence). The CDR3 nucleotides read TGTGCTAGCAGCTTAGGGTCGGGGGCAGATACGCAGTATTTT. Its protein product is CASSLGSGADTQYF.

This rearrangement joins TRBV9 to TRBJ2-3; no clear D gene. CDR3 length equals 12 residues. Germline CDR1 reads SGDLS; CDR2 reads YYNGEE. V was cut by 4 bases and J by 4 bases, with 7 bases left in between. The CDR3 sequence: CASSTQADTQYF. DNA for the CDR3: TGTGCCAGCAGCACGCAGGCAGATACGCAGTATTTT. Drawing the rest from reference TRBV9 and TRBJ2-3, the complete variable domain is DSGVTQTPKHLITATGQRVTLRCSPRSGDLSVYWYQQSLDQGLQFLIQYYNGEERAKGNILERFSAQQFPDLHSELNLSSLELGDSALYFCASSTQADTQYFGPGTRLTVL.

The rearrangement uses TRBV7-6 and TRBJ2-7, with 14 bases lining up with TRBD2. CDR1 is SGHVS and CDR2 is FNYEAQ in the germline V gene. CDR3 size: 15 residues. The J segment lost 4 bases and the V segment lost 5 bases, leaving 4 bases of the junction unmatched. In DNA, the CDR3 is TGTGCCAGCAGCCCGGGACTAGCGGGAGCGTACGAGCAGTACTTC. This sequence encodes CASSPGLAGAYEQYF.

The rearrangement joins TRBV2 to TRBJ2-1; tentatively, D is TRBD2 (6 bases). Trimming took 7 bases from V and 0 from J, leaving 13 bases between them. Germline-derived CDR1 and CDR2 are SNHLY and FYNNEI. This CDR3 has 15 residues. As DNA, the CDR3 is TGTGCCAGCAACGAGAGGAGGGCCTCCTACAATGAGCAGTTCTTC. It encodes CASNERRASYNEQFF.

This clone was counted between two and nine times. This chain connects TRBV7-2 to TRBJ1-1; TRBD1 matches at 8 bases. The CDR3 consists of 17 residues. Germline values: CDR1 SGHTA, CDR2 FQGNSA. With V trimmed by 2 bases and J by 0 bases, 8 bases remained unmatched. CDR3 DNA: TGTGCCAGCAGCTTACGGAGGACAGGGCCTATGAACACTGAAGCTTTCTTT. It is translated as CASSLRRTGPMNTEAFF.